A single sample gave rise to the 2 T cell receptor beta chains below, sequenced in a study of tissue T cells after allogeneic stem cell transplantation. Assay: immunoSEQ multiplex PCR; the TCRdb copy retains only in-frame clones and omits some. The repertoire has some 470 clones, approximately 42% of them found once; the top ten carry roughly a fifth. Time point reported: mouse harvest day 14 after allogeneic transplant. Mouse grafts combined 10^7 T-cell-depleted bone marrow cells with 10^6 splenic CD5+ T cells. Sample: blood. These TCRs come from a female BALB/c mouse given C57BL/6 T cells with graft-versus-host disease after an allogeneic hematopoietic cell transplant.

With regard to this clone: Mouse gene names apply. Coverage ceases 1 residue before the CDR3 finishes, and the germline J gene fills in the end. The chain recombines TRBV26 with TRBJ2-1; the match to TRBD1 covers 9 bases. The CDR3 runs 14 residues. Losses at the gene ends were 6 bases for V and 7 bases for J; bases not matched to a gene: 7. Per the germline V gene, CDR1 is KGHPV and CDR2 is FQNQEV (reference sequence). CDR3: CASSGQGRGAEQFF. Partial CDR3 DNA: TGTGCCAGCAGCGGACAGGGGAGGGGGGCTGAGCAGTTC.

Remarks on this clone: Gene and germline names: mouse. The CDR3 reads CASSFRVSNERLFF. CDR3 DNA, as far as it was read: TGTGCCAGCAGCTTCAGGGTTTCCAACGAAAGATTATTT. The chain uses TRBV4 and TRBJ1-4; tentative D call: TRBD1 (5 bases). The CDR3 goes on 1 residue after the read ends, and that part is filled in from the germline J gene. The CDR3 extends over 14 amino acids. Germline V gene lookup returns CDR1 LGHDT and CDR2 YNNKQL (reference sequence). The V and J ends lost 4 bases and 0 bases respectively, with 6 bases between them.